The 14 T cell receptor beta chains below all came from one sample that was sequenced in a study of PD-L1 blockade in urothelial cancer (dated by TCRdb to the late 2010s). The time point label, as the study defines it: peripheral blood 6 weeks after treatment start. The library was obtained by the immunoSEQ multiplex PCR assay. Sourced from immuneACCESS, this table was stored by TCRdb with only in-frame sequences that have V and J called. A share of the clones is absent; for the studies checked, an unresolved V gene accounts for under half, and the remainder has no known explanation. The sample table shows around 110,000 clones, and about 89% are seen once. 1.5% to 2% of the sample comes from the top ten. The material sequenced was PBMCs, taken around atezolizumab (anti-PD-L1) treatment. Receptors were obtained from a man between 60 and 70 years old with urothelial cancer.

The chain links TRBV19 to TRBJ2-2; 7 nucleotides align to TRBD1. The CDR3 extends over 14 amino acids. Germline V gene data show CDR1 as LNHDA and CDR2 as SQIVND (reference sequence). After removal of 6 bases from V and 0 bases from J, the junction contained 1 base not matched to a gene. Here the CDR3 reads CASRQGANTGELFF. The CDR3, as DNA: TGTGCCAGTAGGCAGGGGGCGAACACCGGGGAGCTGTTTTTT.

V and J are TRBV28 and TRBJ1-1, with 7 bases lining up with TRBD1. The V segment lost 2 bases and the J segment 4 bases; nucleotides outside the gene matches: 7. In germline, CDR1 is MDHEN, CDR2 SYDVKM. CDR3 length: 15 residues. The CDR3 sequence is CASSLHGQVSTEAFF. The CDR3 bases are TGTGCCAGCAGTTTACACGGACAGGTATCCACTGAAGCTTTCTTT.

The chain is built from TRBV5-1 and TRBJ1-1; D is perhaps TRBD1 (6 bases). Germline CDR1 is SGHRS and CDR2 is YFSETQ. The CDR3 loop spans 15 amino acids. Trimming took off 6 bases at V and 7 bases at J, with 22 bases between the two ends. CDR3 amino acids: CASTITTGGGGEAFF. The DNA for the CDR3 is TGCGCCAGCACTATTACTACGGGGGGCGGGGGTGAAGCTTTCTTT.

CDR3 amino acids: CASSLNSGESTDTQYF. CDR3 DNA: TGTGCCAGCAGCCTTAACAGCGGGGAGAGCACAGATACGCAGTATTTT. This chain links TRBV7-3 with TRBJ2-3; TRBD2 agrees at 7 bases. Germline V lookup: CDR1 SGHTA, CDR2 FQGTGA. V dropped 5 bases and J dropped 0; count of bases not matched to a gene: 8. The CDR3 is made up of 16 amino acids.

This clone was counted only a few times. The chain couples TRBV19 to TRBJ1-1; D remains unclear. V lost 5 bases and J lost 2, with 9 bases in between. The CDR3 spans 13 residues. Germline V gene data show CDR1 as LNHDA and CDR2 as SQIVND (reference sequence). The CDR3 coding sequence is TGTGCCAGTAGTTTAAACAGTAACACTGAAGCTTTCTTT. Protein: CASSLNSNTEAFF.

This clone was detected only once. The V gene is TRBV14, the J gene TRBJ2-2; weak D call: TRBD1 (5 bases). Trimming left V 4 bases short and J 3 bases short, with 12 bases between. This CDR3 has 15 residues. Germline loops: CDR1 SGHDN, CDR2 FVKESK. In nucleotides, the CDR3 is TGTGCCAGCAGCCCTAGGGGCGTAGACACCGGGGAGCTGTTTTTT. It specifies CASSPRGVDTGELFF.

This chain uses TRBV6-1 with TRBJ2-7; TRBD2 aligns across 8 bases. Unmatched junction bases numbered 4, after V lost 5 bases and J lost 4 bases. The CDR3 is made up of 13 amino acids. Germline CDR1 MNHNS, CDR2 SASEGT. In DNA, the CDR3 is TGTGCCAGCAGTTCCGGGACTAGTTACGAGCAGTACTTC. It encodes CASSSGTSYEQYF.

This clone was found once. The chain employs TRBV7-2 and TRBJ1-4, with 8 bases lining up with TRBD1. Germline CDR1 is SGHTA and CDR2 is FQGNSA. The CDR3 is 14 residues long. The junction had 5 bases not matched to a gene; V was cut back by 1 base and J by 10 bases. DNA of the CDR3: TGTGCCAGCAGCTTAGTAGACAGGGGCGGAAAACTGTTTTTT. It yields the protein CASSLVDRGGKLFF. The full variable domain, rest sourced from reference TRBV7-2 and TRBJ1-4, is GAGVSQSPSNKVTEKGKDVELRCDPISGHTALYWYRQSLGQGLEFLIYFQGNSAPDKSGLPSDRFSAERTGGSVSTLTIQRTQQEDSAVYLCASSLVDRGGKLFFGSGTQLSVL.

This chain joins TRBV7-6 and TRBJ2-1, with a weak D call TRBD1 (5 bases). CDR1 is SGHVS, CDR2 FNYEAQ, per germline. This CDR3 contains 16 residues. Trimming pared 3 bases from V and 3 bases from J, leaving 15 bases between. CDR3 in DNA: TGTGCCAGCAGCTTTAGGGGCCAGCTTGGCTACAATGAGCAGTTCTTC. It codes for CASSFRGQLGYNEQFF.

The chain carries TRBV9 and TRBJ2-5; TRBD2 agrees at 8 bases. The CDR3 sequence is 16 residues long. J lost 2 bases, V lost 3 bases, and 9 bases had no gene match. In germline, CDR1 is SGDLS, CDR2 YYNGEE. In nucleotides, the CDR3 is TGTGCCAGCAGCGCCGGGACTAGTGGGCTTCAAGAGACCCAGTACTTC. Translating gives CASSAGTSGLQETQYF.

The rearrangement links TRBV13 to TRBJ1-2, with 8 bases matching TRBD1. CDR3 length: 17 amino acids. V lost 2 bases, J lost 8 bases, and 16 bases stayed unmatched. CDR1 PRHDT and CDR2 FYEKMQ come from the germline V gene (reference sequence). CDR3: CASSLNPTGVTLEGYTF. The CDR3 coding sequence is TGTGCCAGCAGCTTAAACCCGACAGGGGTCACCCTGGAGGGCTACACCTTC.

The CDR3 DNA is TGTGCCAGCAGCCGCCTAGCGGGAGGGTGGGAGCAGTACTTC. Residues: CASSRLAGGWEQYF. The chain is built from TRBV14 and TRBJ2-7; 12 nucleotides line up with TRBD2. V lost 4 bases to trimming and J lost 7 bases; unmatched junction nucleotides: 5. This CDR3 has 14 residues. Germline CDR1 reads SGHDN; CDR2 reads FVKESK.

The rearrangement uses TRBV13 and TRBJ1-2; no definite D call. This CDR3 has 15 amino acids. V dropped 5 bases and J dropped 5 bases, with 18 bases sitting between them. CDR1 PRHDT and CDR2 FYEKMQ come from the germline V gene (reference sequence). CDR3 sequence reads: CASSPREAGGYGYTF. CDR3 DNA sequence: TGTGCCAGCAGCCCCCGGGAGGCAGGAGGTTATGGCTACACCTTC.

This chain connects TRBV2 to TRBJ1-4; possible D gene TRBD1, 6 bases. CDR1 is SNHLY, CDR2 FYNNEI, per germline. This CDR3 is built from 15 residues. Between the trimmed V and J ends, which lost 7 bases and 8 bases, there was a span of 20 bases. The CDR3 region has the DNA TGTGCCAGCACCTTTAAACGGGGGGCAAGGGAAAAACTGTTTTTT. It specifies CASTFKRGAREKLFF. The whole variable domain, filled in from reference TRBV2 and TRBJ1-4, reads EPEVTQTPSHQVTQMGQEVILRCVPISNHLYFYWYRQILGQKVEFLVSFYNNEISEKSEIFDDQFSVERPDGSNFTLKIRSTKLEDSAMYFCASTFKRGAREKLFFGSGTQLSVL.